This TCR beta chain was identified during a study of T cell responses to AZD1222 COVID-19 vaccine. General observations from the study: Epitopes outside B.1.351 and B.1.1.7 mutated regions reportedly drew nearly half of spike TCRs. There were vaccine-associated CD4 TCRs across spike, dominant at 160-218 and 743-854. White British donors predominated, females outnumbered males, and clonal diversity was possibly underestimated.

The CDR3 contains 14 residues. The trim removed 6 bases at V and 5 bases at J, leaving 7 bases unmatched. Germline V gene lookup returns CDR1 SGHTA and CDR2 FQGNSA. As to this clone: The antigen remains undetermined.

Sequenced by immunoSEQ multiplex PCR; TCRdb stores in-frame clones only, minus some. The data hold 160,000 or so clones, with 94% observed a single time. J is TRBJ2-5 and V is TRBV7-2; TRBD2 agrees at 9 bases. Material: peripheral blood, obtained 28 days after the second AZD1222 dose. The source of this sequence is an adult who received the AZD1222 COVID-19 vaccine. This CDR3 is CASSLAGPLETQYF. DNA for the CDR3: TGTGCCAGCAGTCTAGCGGGACCTTTGGAGACCCAGTACTTC.